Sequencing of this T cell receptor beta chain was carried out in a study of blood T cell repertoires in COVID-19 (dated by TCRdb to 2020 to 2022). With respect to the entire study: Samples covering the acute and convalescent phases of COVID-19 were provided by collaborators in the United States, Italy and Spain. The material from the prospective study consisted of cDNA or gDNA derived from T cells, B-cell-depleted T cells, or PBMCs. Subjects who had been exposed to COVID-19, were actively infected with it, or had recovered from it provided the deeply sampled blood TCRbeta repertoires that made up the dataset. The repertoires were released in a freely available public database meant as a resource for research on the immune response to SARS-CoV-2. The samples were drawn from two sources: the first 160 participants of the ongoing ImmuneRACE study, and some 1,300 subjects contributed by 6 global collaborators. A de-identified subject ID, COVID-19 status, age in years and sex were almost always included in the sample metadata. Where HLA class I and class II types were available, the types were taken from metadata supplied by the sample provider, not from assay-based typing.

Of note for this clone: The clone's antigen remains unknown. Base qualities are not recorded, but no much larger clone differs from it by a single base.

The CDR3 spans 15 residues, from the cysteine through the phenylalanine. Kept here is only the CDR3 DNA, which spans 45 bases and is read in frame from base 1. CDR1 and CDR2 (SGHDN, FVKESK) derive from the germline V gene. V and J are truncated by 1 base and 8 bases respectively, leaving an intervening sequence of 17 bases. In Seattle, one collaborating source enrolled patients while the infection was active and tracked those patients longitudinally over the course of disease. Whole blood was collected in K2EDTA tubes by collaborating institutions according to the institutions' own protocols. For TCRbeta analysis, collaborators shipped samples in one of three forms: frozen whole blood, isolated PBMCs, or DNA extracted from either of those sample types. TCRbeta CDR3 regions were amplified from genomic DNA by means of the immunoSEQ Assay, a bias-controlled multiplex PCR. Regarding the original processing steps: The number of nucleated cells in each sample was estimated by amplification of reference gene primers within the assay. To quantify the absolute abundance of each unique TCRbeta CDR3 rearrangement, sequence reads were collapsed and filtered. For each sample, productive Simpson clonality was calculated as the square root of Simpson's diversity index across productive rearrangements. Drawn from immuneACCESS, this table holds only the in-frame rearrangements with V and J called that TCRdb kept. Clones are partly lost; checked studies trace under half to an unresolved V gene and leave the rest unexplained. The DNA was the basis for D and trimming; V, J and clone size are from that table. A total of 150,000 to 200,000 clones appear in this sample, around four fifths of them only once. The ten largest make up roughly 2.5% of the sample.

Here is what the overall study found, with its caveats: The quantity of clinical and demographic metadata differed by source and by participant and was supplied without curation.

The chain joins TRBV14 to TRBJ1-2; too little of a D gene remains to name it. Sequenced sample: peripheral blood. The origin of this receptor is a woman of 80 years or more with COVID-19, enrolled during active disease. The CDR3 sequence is CASSQGAGTAMGYTF. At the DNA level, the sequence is TGTGCCAGCAGCCAAGGGGCAGGCACTGCTATGGGCTACACCTTC.